This TCR beta chain is from a study of blood T cell repertoires in COVID-19. This CDR3 spans 13 amino acids. In germline, CDR1 is SGHNT, CDR2 YENEEA. Trimming removed 0 bases from V and 7 bases from J, with 10 bases in between. This clone showed up just once. The repertoire was sequenced with immunoSEQ multiplex PCR; TCRdb's copy has only in-frame clones and lacks some. The sample shows approximately 140,000 clones, 70% to 90% of them seen only once. V usage is TRBV11-3 and J usage is TRBJ2-7, with D perhaps matching TRBD1 (5 bases). Sequencing was carried out using peripheral blood. This receptor was obtained from a woman between 55 and 75 years old with acute or convalescent COVID-19. CDR3 residues: CASSLDQGREQYF. For the CDR3, the DNA is TGTGCCAGCAGCTTAGATCAGGGCCGGGAGCAGTACTTC.